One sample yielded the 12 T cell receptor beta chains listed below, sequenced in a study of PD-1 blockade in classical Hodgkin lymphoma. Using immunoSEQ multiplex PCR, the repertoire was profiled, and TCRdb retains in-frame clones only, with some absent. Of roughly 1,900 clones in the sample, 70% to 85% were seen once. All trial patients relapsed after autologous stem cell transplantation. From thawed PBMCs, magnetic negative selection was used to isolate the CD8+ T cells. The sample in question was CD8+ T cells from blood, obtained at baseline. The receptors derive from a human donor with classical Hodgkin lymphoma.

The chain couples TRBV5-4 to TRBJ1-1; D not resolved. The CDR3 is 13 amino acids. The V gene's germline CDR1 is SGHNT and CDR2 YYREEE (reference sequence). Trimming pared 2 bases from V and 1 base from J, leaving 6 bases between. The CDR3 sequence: CASSFGKNTEAFF. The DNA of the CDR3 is TGTGCCAGCAGCTTTGGGAAGAACACTGAAGCTTTCTTT.

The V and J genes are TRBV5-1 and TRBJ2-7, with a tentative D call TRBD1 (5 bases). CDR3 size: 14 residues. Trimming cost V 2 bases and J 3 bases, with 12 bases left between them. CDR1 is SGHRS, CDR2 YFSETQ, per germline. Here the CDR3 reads CASSFEQAGYEQYF. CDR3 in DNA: TGCGCCAGCAGCTTTGAACAGGCCGGCTACGAGCAGTACTTC. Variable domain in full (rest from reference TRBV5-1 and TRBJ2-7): KAGVTQTPRYLIKTRGQQVTLSCSPISGHRSVSWYQQTPGQGLQFLFEYFSETQRNKGNFPGRFSGRQFSNSRSEMNVSTLELGDSALYLCASSFEQAGYEQYFGPGTRLTVT.

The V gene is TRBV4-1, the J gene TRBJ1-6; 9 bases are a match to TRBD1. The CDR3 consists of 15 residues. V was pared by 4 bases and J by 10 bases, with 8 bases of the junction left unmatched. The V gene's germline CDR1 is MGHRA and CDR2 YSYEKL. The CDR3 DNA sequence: TGCGCCAGCAGCCCTCAAGCACAGGGGGCCTCACCCCTCCACTTT. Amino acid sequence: CASSPQAQGASPLHF.

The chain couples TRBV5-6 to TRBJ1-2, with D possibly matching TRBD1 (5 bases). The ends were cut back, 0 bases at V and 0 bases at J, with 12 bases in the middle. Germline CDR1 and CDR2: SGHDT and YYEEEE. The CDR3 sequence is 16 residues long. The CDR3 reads CASSLVGDEANYGYTF. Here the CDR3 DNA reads TGTGCCAGCAGCTTGGTGGGGGACGAGGCTAACTATGGCTACACCTTC.

Written as DNA, the CDR3 is TGTGCCTGGAGCCTTACCCGCTCCCATGGCTACACCTTC. It translates to CAWSLTRSHGYTF. J is TRBJ1-2 and V is TRBV30; no clear D. The CDR3 is 13 residues long. From germline, CDR1 is GTSNPN and CDR2 SVGIG (reference sequence). Trimming shortened V by 3 bases and J by 6 bases, and 14 bases separated the two germline ends.

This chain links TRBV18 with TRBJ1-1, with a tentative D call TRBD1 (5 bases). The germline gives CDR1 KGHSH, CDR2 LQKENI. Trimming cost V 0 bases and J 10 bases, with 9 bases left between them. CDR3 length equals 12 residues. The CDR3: CASSPPGVRAFF. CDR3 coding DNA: TGTGCCAGCTCACCACCGGGGGTGAGAGCTTTCTTT.

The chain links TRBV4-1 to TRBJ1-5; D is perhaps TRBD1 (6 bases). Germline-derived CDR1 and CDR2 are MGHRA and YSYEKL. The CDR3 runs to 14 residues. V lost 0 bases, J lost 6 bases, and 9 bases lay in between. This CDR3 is CASSQDRGGQPQHF. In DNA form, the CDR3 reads TGCGCCAGCAGCCAAGACAGGGGCGGTCAGCCCCAGCATTTT.

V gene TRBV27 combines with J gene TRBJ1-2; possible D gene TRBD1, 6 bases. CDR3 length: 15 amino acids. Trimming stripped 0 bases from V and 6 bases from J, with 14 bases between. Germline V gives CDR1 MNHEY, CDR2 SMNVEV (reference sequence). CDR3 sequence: CASSLSWGASDGYTF. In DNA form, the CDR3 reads TGTGCCAGCAGTTTATCGTGGGGGGCCTCCGATGGCTACACCTTC.

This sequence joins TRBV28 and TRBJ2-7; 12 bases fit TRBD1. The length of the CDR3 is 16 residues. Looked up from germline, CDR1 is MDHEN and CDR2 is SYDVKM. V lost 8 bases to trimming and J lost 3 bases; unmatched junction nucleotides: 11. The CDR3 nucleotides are TGTGCCAGCTCGTGGGACAGGGGGCCTCATCTCTACGAGCAGTACTTC. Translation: CASSWDRGPHLYEQYF.

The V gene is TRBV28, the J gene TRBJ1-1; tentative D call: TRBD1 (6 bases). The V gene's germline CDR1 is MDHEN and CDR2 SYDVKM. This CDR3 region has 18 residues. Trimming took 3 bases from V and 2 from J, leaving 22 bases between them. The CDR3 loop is CASSFTPGAPRPNTEAFF. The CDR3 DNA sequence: TGTGCCAGCAGTTTCACCCCAGGGGCTCCAAGGCCTAACACTGAAGCTTTCTTT.

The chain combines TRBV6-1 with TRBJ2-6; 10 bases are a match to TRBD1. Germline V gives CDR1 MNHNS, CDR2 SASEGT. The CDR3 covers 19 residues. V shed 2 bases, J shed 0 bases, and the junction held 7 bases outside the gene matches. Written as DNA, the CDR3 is TGTGCCAGCAGTGAACGGACAGGGGGATATCTCTCTGGGGCCAACGTCCTGACTTTC. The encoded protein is CASSERTGGYLSGANVLTF.

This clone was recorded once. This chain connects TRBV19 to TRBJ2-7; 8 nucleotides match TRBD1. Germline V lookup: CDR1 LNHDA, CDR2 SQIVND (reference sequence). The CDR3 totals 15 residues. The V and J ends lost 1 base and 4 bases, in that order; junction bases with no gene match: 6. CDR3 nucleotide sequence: TGTGCCAGTAGTATAGTAGGGACAGGTCGTTACGAGCAGTACTTC. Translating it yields CASSIVGTGRYEQYF.